Below, 29 T cell receptor beta chains from the same sample are listed, as sequenced in a study of T cell responses to AZD1222 COVID-19 vaccine. Clones were read by immunoSEQ multiplex PCR, and TCRdb kept only the in-frame ones, dropping some. The sample lists 200,000 or so clones, 90% to 95% occurring once. Sequenced here: peripheral blood, sampled on day 0 of AZD1222 vaccination. These TCRs come from an adult in good health.

The chain joins TRBV4-3 to TRBJ2-7, with no clear D. Germline-derived CDR1 and CDR2 are LGHNA and YSLEER. V was clipped by 4 bases and J by 0 bases, with 10 bases between them. CDR3 length: 14 amino acids. The CDR3 loop is CASSPGLGSYEQYF. The CDR3 nucleotides read TGCGCCAGCAGCCCCGGTCTTGGCTCCTACGAGCAGTACTTC.

The rearrangement joins TRBV4-1 to TRBJ2-7; 7 nucleotides line up with TRBD1. The CDR3 has 17 amino acids. V lost 0 bases, J lost 1 base, and 9 bases stayed unmatched. Germline V lookup: CDR1 MGHRA, CDR2 YSYEKL. The CDR3 bases are TGCGCCAGCAGCCAAGAGACCGGGACAGCCGCGTCCTACGAGCAGTACTTC. This gives the protein CASSQETGTAASYEQYF.

This chain links TRBV30 with TRBJ1-1; no definite D call. V shed 2 bases and J shed 5 bases, with 6 bases lying between them. The germline V gene encodes CDR1 GTSNPN and CDR2 SVGIG (reference sequence). The CDR3 consists of 11 residues. The CDR3 DNA reads as TGTGCCTGGAGTCTGGGGACTGAAGCTTTCTTT. Its protein product is CAWSLGTEAFF. The full variable domain, with the rest looked up from reference TRBV30 and TRBJ1-1, is SQTIHQWPATLVQPVGSPLSLECTVEGTSNPNLYWYRQAAGRGLQLLFYSVGIGQISSEVPQNLSASRPQDRQFILSSKKLLLSDSGFYLCAWSLGTEAFFGQGTRLTVV.

The gene calls are TRBV5-1 and TRBJ2-3; D unclear. Trimming removed 0 bases from V and 3 bases from J, with 14 bases in between. CDR3 length: 16 residues. Germline CDR1 is SGHRS and CDR2 is YFSETQ. CDR3 in amino acids: CASSLDQFGGTDTQYF. CDR3 bases: TGCGCCAGCAGCTTGGATCAGTTTGGTGGGACAGATACGCAGTATTTT.

The rearrangement uses TRBV5-1 and TRBJ2-2; 9 bases agree with TRBD1. Trimming took 4 bases from V and 5 from J; bases not matched to a gene: 6. Per the germline V gene, CDR1 is SGHRS and CDR2 is YFSETQ. This CDR3 region has 15 residues. For the CDR3, the DNA is TGCGCCAGCAGCATTGGACAGGGGCCTACCGGGGAGCTGTTTTTT. Translation: CASSIGQGPTGELFF.

This clone was seen a handful of times. The J gene is TRBJ1-2, the V gene TRBV28; D is uncertain. The ends were cut back, 11 bases at V and 7 bases at J, with 14 bases in the middle. The CDR3 loop spans 11 amino acids. CDR1 is MDHEN and CDR2 is SYDVKM in the germline V gene. The CDR3 DNA reads TGTGCCCTTTTGGAGGTCGGTGGCTACACCTTC. It yields the protein CALLEVGGYTF.

J is TRBJ1-1 and V is TRBV5-4, with D possibly TRBD1 on 6 matching bases. CDR1 is SGHNT, CDR2 YYREEE, per germline (reference sequence). The length of the CDR3 is 16 residues. Trimming took 0 bases from V and 5 from J, leaving 17 bases between them. The CDR3 DNA is TGTGCCAGCAGCTTGGGAAGGGGGGCCTTGGTTACTGAAGCTTTCTTT. This gives the protein CASSLGRGALVTEAFF.

This chain joins TRBV6-5 and TRBJ2-7; D might be TRBD1 (6 bases). V gave up 5 bases and J gave up 3 bases, with 14 bases separating them. CDR1 and CDR2 from the germline V gene are MNHEY and SVGAGI. The CDR3 is made up of 14 amino acids. The CDR3 here is CASSRTDTSYEQYF. The CDR3 nucleotides read TGTGCCAGCAGTAGGACAGATACTAGCTACGAGCAGTACTTC.

The genes are TRBV24-1 and TRBJ2-2, with D possibly matching TRBD1 (6 bases). V lost 7 bases and J 6 bases, leaving 14 bases between the germline ends. This CDR3 has 14 residues. Germline V lookup: CDR1 KGHDR, CDR2 SFDVKD. The CDR3 region is CATRGDTWAGELFF. The CDR3 nucleotides read TGTGCCACCAGAGGGGACACTTGGGCCGGGGAGCTGTTTTTT.

The V gene is TRBV30, the J gene TRBJ2-1; TRBD2 matches at 9 bases. Germline V CDR1 and CDR2: GTSNPN, SVGIG (reference sequence). The CDR3 is 15 residues long. Trimming cost V 4 bases and J 6 bases; bases outside gene matches: 10. The CDR3 nucleotides read TGTGCCTGGATGAGCGGGAGGACACAGGGCAATGAGCAGTTCTTC. Translation: CAWMSGRTQGNEQFF.

The rearrangement links TRBV5-4 to TRBJ1-2, with 9 bases aligning to TRBD1. This CDR3 spans 15 amino acids. The germline CDR1 and CDR2 sequences are SGHNT and YYREEE (reference sequence). V shed 1 base, J shed 7 bases, and the junction held 8 bases outside the gene matches. CDR3 sequence: CASSLRDRALFGYTF. The CDR3 bases are TGTGCCAGCAGCTTGAGGGACAGGGCCCTGTTTGGCTACACCTTC.

The V gene is TRBV5-1, the J gene TRBJ2-3; 15 nucleotides agree with TRBD2. CDR3 length: 17 amino acids. After removal of 4 bases from V and 4 bases from J, the junction contained 7 bases not matched to a gene. CDR1 and CDR2 from the germline V gene are SGHRS and YFSETQ. CDR3 nucleotides: TGCGCCAGCAGCCGAATCGGACTAGCGGGAGGGTCAGATACGCAGTATTTT. It yields the protein CASSRIGLAGGSDTQYF.

The count of this clone is one. The chain couples TRBV9 to TRBJ2-7; D gene uncertain. The V end lost 0 bases, the J end lost 2 bases, and 12 bases lay between the germline ends. This CDR3 spans 15 amino acids. Germline lookup yields CDR1 SGDLS and CDR2 YYNGEE. The CDR3 region is CASSVATAAPYEQYF. CDR3 DNA sequence: TGTGCCAGCAGCGTAGCTACGGCGGCTCCCTACGAGCAGTACTTC.

This chain links TRBV3-1 (or the pseudogene TRBV3-2) with TRBJ1-5, with D perhaps matching TRBD1 (5 bases). This CDR3 is built from 14 residues. The V end was cut by 0 bases, the J end by 6 bases, with 9 bases between. Per the germline V gene, CDR1 is LGHDT and CDR2 is YNNKEL (reference sequence). The DNA of the CDR3 is TGTGCCAGCAGCCAAGACAGGGTCATTCAGCCCCAGCATTTT. This translates into CASSQDRVIQPQHF.

The rearrangement links TRBV29-1 to TRBJ2-1, with 9 bases matching TRBD1. V trimming: 7 bases; J trimming: 4 bases; junction bases outside the gene matches: 5. Germline values: CDR1 SQVTM, CDR2 ANQGSEA. The CDR3 loop spans 13 amino acids. CDR3 in amino acids: CSGSGTGYNEQFF. CDR3 DNA: TGCAGCGGATCCGGGACAGGGTACAATGAGCAGTTCTTC.

This clone appeared once. The V gene is TRBV6-5, the J gene TRBJ1-2; 8 nucleotides line up with TRBD1. Germline V gives CDR1 MNHEY, CDR2 SVGAGI. The CDR3 length is 15 residues. V lost 5 bases and J lost 4; bases outside the gene matches: 9. Here the CDR3 reads CASSPTGASIYGYTF. As DNA, the CDR3 is TGTGCCAGCAGTCCGACAGGGGCCTCGATCTATGGCTACACCTTC.

Concerning this clone itself: At the DNA level, this CDR3 is encoded by other sequences in the same sample as well. This chain uses TRBV5-1 with TRBJ1-2; TRBD1 agrees at 8 bases. V shed 5 bases, J shed 4 bases, and the junction held 4 bases outside the gene matches. The CDR3 is made up of 13 amino acids. Germline values: CDR1 SGHRS, CDR2 YFSETQ. CDR3 protein: CASSPGQGYGYTF. The CDR3 coding sequence is TGCGCCAGCAGTCCTGGACAGGGCTATGGCTACACCTTC.

In regard to this clone: The sample contains more than one DNA sequence encoding this CDR3. This sequence joins TRBV5-6 and TRBJ1-2, with D uncertain. This CDR3 contains 11 residues. Trimming took off 2 bases at V and 6 bases at J, with 5 bases between the two ends. The germline gives CDR1 SGHDT, CDR2 YYEEEE. The CDR3 region is CASSFTDGYTF. The DNA for the CDR3 is TGTGCCAGCAGCTTTACGGATGGCTACACCTTC.

The chain couples TRBV28 to TRBJ2-7; 8 positions agree with TRBD1. The germline V gene encodes CDR1 MDHEN and CDR2 SYDVKM. This CDR3 comprises 17 residues. V shed 3 bases and J 6 bases; nucleotides not matched to a gene: 16. CDR3 protein: CASSFPLILGTGREQYF. The CDR3 nucleotides read TGTGCCAGCAGTTTTCCCCTCATTCTAGGGACAGGTCGCGAGCAGTACTTC.

This clone has just one count. This rearrangement joins TRBV5-1 to TRBJ1-6; perhaps TRBD1 as D (5 bases). The germline V and J ends were trimmed by 5 bases and 7 bases, with 16 bases remaining between them. CDR1 is SGHRS, CDR2 YFSETQ, per germline. This CDR3 region has 15 residues. The CDR3 loop reads CASRLDDSLNSPLHF. CDR3 nucleotide sequence: TGCGCCAGCAGACTCGATGACAGTCTGAATTCACCCCTCCACTTT.

The V gene is TRBV2, the J gene TRBJ1-1; D may be TRBD1 (6 bases). This CDR3 comprises 14 residues. The germline V and J ends were trimmed by 4 bases and 4 bases, with 13 bases remaining between them. Germline V gene sequence: CDR1 SNHLY, CDR2 FYNNEI. The CDR3: CASSVTQGFTEAFF. CDR3 sequence (DNA): TGTGCCAGCAGTGTGACCCAGGGGTTCACTGAAGCTTTCTTT.

This clone was seen a single time. The gene calls are TRBV14 and TRBJ2-3; D uncertain. The CDR3 spans 15 residues. Between the trimmed V and J ends, which lost 3 bases and 1 base, there was a span of 11 bases. Germline assignment: CDR1 SGHDN and CDR2 FVKESK. CDR3 amino acids: CASSHRSSGTDTQYF. The CDR3 DNA reads TGTGCCAGCAGCCACCGTTCATCGGGCACAGATACGCAGTATTTT.

The V gene is TRBV27, the J gene TRBJ2-7; D is ambiguous. CDR1 and CDR2 from the germline V gene are MNHEY and SMNVEV (reference sequence). V gave up 4 bases and J gave up 2 bases, with 6 bases separating them. CDR3 length: 12 amino acids. For the CDR3, the DNA is TGTGCCAGCAGTTCACCAGCCTACGAGCAGTACTTC. It yields the protein CASSSPAYEQYF.

This clone was observed once. The rearrangement joins TRBV7-2 to TRBJ2-5; TRBD2 matches at 7 bases. CDR3 length equals 14 residues. Germline-derived CDR1 and CDR2 are SGHTA and FQGNSA. After removal of 2 bases from V and 4 bases from J, the junction contained 4 bases not matched to a gene. The CDR3 loop is CASSLNGGGETQYF. The DNA for the CDR3 is TGTGCCAGCAGCTTAAATGGCGGGGGAGAGACCCAGTACTTC. Together with reference TRBV7-2 and TRBJ2-5, the CDR3 gives the full variable domain: GAGVSQSPSNKVTEKGKDVELRCDPISGHTALYWYRQSLGQGLEFLIYFQGNSAPDKSGLPSDRFSAERTGGSVSTLTIQRTQQEDSAVYLCASSLNGGGETQYFGPGTRLLVL.

V usage is TRBV14 and J usage is TRBJ2-5; TRBD2 matches 13 bases. This CDR3 has 14 amino acids. The germline V gene has CDR1 SGHDN and CDR2 FVKESK. V gave up 5 bases and J gave up 5 bases; unmatched junction bases: 2. The CDR3 nucleotides are TGTGCCAGCAGCGGACTAGCGGGAGTGGAGACCCAGTACTTC. Residues: CASSGLAGVETQYF. The variable domain in full, completed from reference TRBV14 and TRBJ2-5, reads EAGVTQFPSHSVIEKGQTVTLRCDPISGHDNLYWYRRVMGKEIKFLLHFVKESKQDESGMPNNRFLAERTGGTYSTLKVQPAELEDSGVYFCASSGLAGVETQYFGPGTRLLVL.

The chain is built from TRBV3-1 (or the pseudogene TRBV3-2) and TRBJ1-6; 9 nucleotides match TRBD1. The V and J ends lost 2 bases and 10 bases, in that order; junction bases with no gene match: 12. Germline V gene sequence: CDR1 LGHDT, CDR2 YNNKEL (reference sequence). The CDR3 is made up of 17 amino acids. The chain's CDR3 is CASSQKTSGTGYSPLHF. As DNA, the CDR3 is TGTGCCAGCAGCCAAAAAACCTCCGGGACAGGGTACTCACCCCTCCACTTT.

V gene TRBV27 combines with J gene TRBJ1-2; D is perhaps TRBD1 (5 bases). Trimming shortened V by 3 bases and J by 4 bases, and 9 bases separated the two germline ends. This CDR3 has 13 residues. Looked up from germline, CDR1 is MNHEY and CDR2 is SMNVEV (reference sequence). CDR3 sequence: CASSFSGTYGYTF. The CDR3 region has the DNA TGTGCCAGCAGTTTTTCAGGGACCTATGGCTACACCTTC.

The genes are TRBV6-5 and TRBJ2-1; no reliable D call. The CDR3 is made up of 10 amino acids. With 9 bases removed from V and 5 bases from J, the gap between germline ends came to 5 bases. Germline V gives CDR1 MNHEY, CDR2 SVGAGI. CDR3 region: CASKNNEQFF. The CDR3 DNA reads TGTGCCAGTAAAAACAATGAGCAGTTCTTC.

The chain is built from TRBV6-6 and TRBJ2-3; the match to TRBD2 covers 13 bases. Germline V gene data show CDR1 as MNHNY and CDR2 as SVGAGI (reference sequence). With V trimmed by 2 bases and J by 1 base, 0 bases remained unmatched. The CDR3 runs to 16 residues. This chain's CDR3 is CASSYGLAGGTDTQYF. As DNA, the CDR3 is TGTGCCAGCAGTTACGGACTAGCGGGAGGCACAGATACGCAGTATTTT.